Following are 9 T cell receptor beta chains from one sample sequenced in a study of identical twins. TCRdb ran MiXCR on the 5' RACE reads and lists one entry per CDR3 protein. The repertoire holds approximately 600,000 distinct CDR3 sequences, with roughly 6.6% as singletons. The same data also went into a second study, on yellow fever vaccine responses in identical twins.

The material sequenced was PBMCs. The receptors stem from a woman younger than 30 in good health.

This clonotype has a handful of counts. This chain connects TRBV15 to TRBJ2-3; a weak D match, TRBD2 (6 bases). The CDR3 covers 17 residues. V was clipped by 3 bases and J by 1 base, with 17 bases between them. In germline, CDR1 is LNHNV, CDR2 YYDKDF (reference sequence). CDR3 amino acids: CATSSGAVSSGTDTQYF. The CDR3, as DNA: TGTGCCACCAGCAGTGGGGCAGTCTCTAGCGGCACAGATACGCAGTATTTT.

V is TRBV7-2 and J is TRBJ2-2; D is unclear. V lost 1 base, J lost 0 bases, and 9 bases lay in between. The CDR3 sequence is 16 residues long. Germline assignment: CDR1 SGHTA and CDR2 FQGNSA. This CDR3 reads CASSLVAATNTGELFF. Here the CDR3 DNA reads TGTGCCAGCAGCTTAGTAGCAGCAACGAACACCGGGGAGCTGTTTTTT.

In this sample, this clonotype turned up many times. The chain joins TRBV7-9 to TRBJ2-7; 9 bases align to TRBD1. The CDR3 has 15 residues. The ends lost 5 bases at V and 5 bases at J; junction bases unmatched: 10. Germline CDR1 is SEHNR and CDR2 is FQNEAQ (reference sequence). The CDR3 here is CASSVSLDRGNEQYF. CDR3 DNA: TGTGCCAGCAGCGTGTCTCTGGACAGGGGTAACGAGCAGTACTTC.

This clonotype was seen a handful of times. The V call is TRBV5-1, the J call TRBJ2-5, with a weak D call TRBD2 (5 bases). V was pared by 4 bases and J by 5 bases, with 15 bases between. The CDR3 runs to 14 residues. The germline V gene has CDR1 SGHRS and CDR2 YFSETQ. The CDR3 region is CASSLDPGGETQYF. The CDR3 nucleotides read TGCGCCAGCAGCCTGGACCCCGGCGGGGAGACCCAGTACTTC.

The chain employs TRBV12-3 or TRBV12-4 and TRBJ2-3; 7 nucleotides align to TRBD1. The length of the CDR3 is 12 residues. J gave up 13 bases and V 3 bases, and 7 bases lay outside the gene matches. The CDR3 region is CASSFPPGGEYF. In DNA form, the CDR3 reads TGTGCCAGCAGTTTCCCTCCAGGGGGAGAGTATTTT.

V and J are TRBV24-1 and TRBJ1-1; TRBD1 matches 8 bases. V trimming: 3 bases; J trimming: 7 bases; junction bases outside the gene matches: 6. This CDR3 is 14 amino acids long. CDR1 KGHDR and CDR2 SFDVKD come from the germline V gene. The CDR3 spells CATSDAGGAGEAFF. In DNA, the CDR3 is TGTGCCACCAGTGATGCAGGGGGCGCGGGTGAAGCTTTCTTT.

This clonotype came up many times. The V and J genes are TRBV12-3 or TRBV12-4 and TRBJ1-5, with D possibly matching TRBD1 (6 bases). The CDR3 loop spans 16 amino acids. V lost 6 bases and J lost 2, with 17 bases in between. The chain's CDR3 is CASSDRLHGGNQPQHF. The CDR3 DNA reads TGTGCCAGCAGCGACAGGCTACACGGGGGCAATCAGCCCCAGCATTTT.

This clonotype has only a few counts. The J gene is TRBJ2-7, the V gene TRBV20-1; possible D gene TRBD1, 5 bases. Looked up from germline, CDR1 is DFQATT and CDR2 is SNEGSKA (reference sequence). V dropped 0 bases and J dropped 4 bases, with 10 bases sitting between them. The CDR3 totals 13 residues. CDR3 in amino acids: CSARDYSGYEQYF. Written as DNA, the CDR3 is TGCAGTGCTAGAGATTATTCAGGGTACGAGCAGTACTTC.

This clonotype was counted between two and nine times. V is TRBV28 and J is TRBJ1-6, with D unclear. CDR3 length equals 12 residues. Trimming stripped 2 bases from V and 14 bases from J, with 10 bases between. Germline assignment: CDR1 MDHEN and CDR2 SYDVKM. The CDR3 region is CASSLISWALHF. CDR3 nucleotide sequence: TGTGCCAGCAGTTTAATCTCCTGGGCCCTCCACTTT.